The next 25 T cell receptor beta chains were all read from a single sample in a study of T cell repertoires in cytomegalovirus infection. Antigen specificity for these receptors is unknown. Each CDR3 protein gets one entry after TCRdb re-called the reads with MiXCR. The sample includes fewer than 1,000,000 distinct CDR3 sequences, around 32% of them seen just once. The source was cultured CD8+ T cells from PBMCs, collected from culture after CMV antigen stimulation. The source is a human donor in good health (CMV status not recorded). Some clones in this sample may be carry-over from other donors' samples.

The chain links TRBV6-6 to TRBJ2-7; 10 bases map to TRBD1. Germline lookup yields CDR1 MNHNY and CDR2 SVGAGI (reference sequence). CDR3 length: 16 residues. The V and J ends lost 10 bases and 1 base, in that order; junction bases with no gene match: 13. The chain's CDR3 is CATLDRGRRISYEQYV. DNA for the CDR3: TGTGCCACCTTAGACAGGGGGCGGAGAATATCCTACGAGCAGTACGTC.

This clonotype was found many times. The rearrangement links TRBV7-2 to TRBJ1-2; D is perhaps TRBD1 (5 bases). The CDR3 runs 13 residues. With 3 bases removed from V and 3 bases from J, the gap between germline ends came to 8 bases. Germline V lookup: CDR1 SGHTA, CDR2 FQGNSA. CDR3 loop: CASSFAGYYGYTF. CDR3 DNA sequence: TGTGCCAGCAGCTTCGCAGGGTACTATGGCTACACCTTC. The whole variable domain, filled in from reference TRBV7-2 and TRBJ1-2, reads GAGVSQSPSNKVTEKGKDVELRCDPISGHTALYWYRQSLGQGLEFLIYFQGNSAPDKSGLPSDRFSAERTGGSVSTLTIQRTQQEDSAVYLCASSFAGYYGYTFGSGTRLTVV.

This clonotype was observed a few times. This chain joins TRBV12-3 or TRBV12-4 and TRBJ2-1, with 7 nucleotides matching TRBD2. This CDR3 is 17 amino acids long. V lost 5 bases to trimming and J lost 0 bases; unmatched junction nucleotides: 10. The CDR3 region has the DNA TGTGCCAGCAGTCCACCCGGCCTAGCGGCCTCCTACAATGAGCAGTTCTTC. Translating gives CASSPPGLAASYNEQFF.

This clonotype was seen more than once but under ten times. The CDR3 nucleotides are TGTGCCAGTAGTATTACTAGCGGGGGCGGCGAGCAGTACGTC. Translating gives CASSITSGGGEQYV. The chain carries TRBV19 and TRBJ2-7; 11 nucleotides align to TRBD2. Germline CDR1 and CDR2: LNHDA and SQIVND (reference sequence). The CDR3 consists of 14 residues. V dropped 3 bases and J dropped 6; count of bases not matched to a gene: 4.

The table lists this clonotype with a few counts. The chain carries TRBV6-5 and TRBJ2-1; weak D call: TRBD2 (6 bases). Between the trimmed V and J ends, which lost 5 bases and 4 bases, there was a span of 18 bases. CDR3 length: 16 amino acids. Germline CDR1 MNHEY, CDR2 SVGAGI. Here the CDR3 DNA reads TGTGCCAGCAGTCCGGGACTCCCGATCCCTTACAATGAGCAGTTCTTC. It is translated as CASSPGLPIPYNEQFF.

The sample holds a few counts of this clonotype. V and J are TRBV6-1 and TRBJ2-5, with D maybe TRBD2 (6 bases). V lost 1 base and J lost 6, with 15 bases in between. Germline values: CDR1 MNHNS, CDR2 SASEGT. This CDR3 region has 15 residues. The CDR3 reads CASSEGEVTRKTQYF. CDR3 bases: TGTGCCAGCAGTGAAGGGGAGGTTACTCGGAAGACCCAGTACTTC.

CDR3 region: CASSQESTAVGGYTF. For the CDR3, the DNA is TGTGCCAGCAGCCAAGAATCTACGGCAGTTGGCGGCTACACCTTC. J is TRBJ1-2 and V is TRBV4-2; no firm D call. The CDR3 contains 15 residues. CDR1 and CDR2 from the germline V gene are LGHNA and YNFKEQ. The ends were cut back, 0 bases at V and 8 bases at J, with 16 bases in the middle.

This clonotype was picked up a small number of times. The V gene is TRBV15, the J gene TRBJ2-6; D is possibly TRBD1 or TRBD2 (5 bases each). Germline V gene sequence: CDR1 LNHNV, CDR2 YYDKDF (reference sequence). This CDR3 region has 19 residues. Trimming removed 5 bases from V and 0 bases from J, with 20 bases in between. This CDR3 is CATSGEGSRAPSGANVLTF. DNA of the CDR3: TGTGCCACCAGCGGCGAGGGGTCTAGGGCCCCCTCTGGGGCCAACGTCCTGACTTTC.

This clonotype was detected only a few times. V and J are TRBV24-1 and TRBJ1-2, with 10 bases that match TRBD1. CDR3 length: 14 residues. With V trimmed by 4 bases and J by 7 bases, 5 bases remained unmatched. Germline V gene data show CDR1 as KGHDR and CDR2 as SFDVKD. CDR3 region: CATSDPGQGLGYTF. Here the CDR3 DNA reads TGTGCCACCAGTGACCCGGGACAGGGGCTTGGCTACACCTTC.

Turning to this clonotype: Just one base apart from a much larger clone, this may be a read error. CDR3: CANSLDPGGDPEAFF. The CDR3 DNA reads TGTGCCAACAGCTTAGATCCAGGGGGCGACCCTGAAGCTTTCTTT. The V call is TRBV7-8, the J call TRBJ1-1; TRBD1 matches 8 bases. The CDR3 consists of 15 residues. Germline CDR1 reads SGHVS; CDR2 reads FQNEAQ.

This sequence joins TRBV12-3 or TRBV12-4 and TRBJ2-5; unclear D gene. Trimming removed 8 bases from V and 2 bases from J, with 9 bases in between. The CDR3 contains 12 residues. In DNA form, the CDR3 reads TGTGCCAGCCTCGGGCCTCAAGAGACCCAGTACTTC. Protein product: CASLGPQETQYF.

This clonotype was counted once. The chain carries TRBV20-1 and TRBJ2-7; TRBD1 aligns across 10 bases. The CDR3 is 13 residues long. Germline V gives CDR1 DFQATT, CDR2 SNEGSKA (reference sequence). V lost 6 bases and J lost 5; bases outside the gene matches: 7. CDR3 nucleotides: TGCAGTGCCGCCCGGGACAGGGGAGACGAGCAGTACGTC. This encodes CSAARDRGDEQYV.

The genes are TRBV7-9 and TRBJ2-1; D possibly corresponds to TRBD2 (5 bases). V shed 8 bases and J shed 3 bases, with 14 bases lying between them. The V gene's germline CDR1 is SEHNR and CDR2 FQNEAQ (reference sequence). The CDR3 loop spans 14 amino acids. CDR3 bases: TGTGCCAGCTTGGGAGAGGCGCTCTACAATGAGCAGTTCTTC. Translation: CASLGEALYNEQFF.

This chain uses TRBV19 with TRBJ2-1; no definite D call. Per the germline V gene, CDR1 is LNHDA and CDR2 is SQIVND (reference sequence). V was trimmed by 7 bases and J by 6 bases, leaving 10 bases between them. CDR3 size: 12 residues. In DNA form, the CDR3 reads TGTGCCAGTATCGCAGACCGCAATGAGCAGTTCTTC. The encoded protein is CASIADRNEQFF.

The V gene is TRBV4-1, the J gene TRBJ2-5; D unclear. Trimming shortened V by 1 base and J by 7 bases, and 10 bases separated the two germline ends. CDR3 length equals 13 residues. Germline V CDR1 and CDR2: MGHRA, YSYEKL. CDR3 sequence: CASSQGGPGTQYF. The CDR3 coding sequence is TGCGCCAGCAGCCAAGGTGGCCCGGGGACCCAGTACTTC.

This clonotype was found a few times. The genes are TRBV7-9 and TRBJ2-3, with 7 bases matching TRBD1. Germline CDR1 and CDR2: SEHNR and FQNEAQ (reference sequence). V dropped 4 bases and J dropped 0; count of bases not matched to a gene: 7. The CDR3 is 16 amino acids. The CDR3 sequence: CASSSHRDSSTDTQYF. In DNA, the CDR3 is TGTGCCAGCAGCTCACACCGGGACAGCAGCACAGATACGCAGTATTTT.

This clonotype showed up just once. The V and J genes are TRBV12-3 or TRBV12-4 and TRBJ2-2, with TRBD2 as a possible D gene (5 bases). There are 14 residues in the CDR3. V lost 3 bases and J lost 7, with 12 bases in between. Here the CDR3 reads CASSFTGYNGELFF. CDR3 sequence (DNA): TGTGCCAGCAGTTTTACGGGATACAACGGGGAGCTGTTTTTT.

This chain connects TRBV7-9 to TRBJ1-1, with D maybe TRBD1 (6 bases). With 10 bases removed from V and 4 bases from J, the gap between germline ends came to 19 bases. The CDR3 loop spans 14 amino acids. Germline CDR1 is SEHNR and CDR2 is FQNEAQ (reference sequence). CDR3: CATAPPGAITEAFF. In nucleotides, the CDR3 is TGTGCCACCGCCCCCCCAGGGGCGATCACTGAAGCTTTCTTT.

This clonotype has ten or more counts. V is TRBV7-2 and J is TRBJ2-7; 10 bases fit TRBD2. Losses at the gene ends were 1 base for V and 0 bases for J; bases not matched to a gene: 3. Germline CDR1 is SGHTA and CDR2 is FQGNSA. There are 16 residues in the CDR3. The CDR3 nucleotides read TGTGCCAGCAGCTTAGTAGCGGGGGGTAGCTCCTACGAGCAGTACTTC. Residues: CASSLVAGGSSYEQYF.

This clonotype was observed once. CDR3 bases: TGTGCCAGCAGCCTCACCATGGGCAGGGAGGGCTATGGCTACACCTTC. Protein sequence: CASSLTMGREGYGYTF. The chain combines TRBV7-4 with TRBJ1-2; perhaps TRBD1 as D (5 bases). V was trimmed by 5 bases and J by 4 bases, leaving 20 bases between them. Per germline, CDR1 SGHVT and CDR2 SQSDAQ. CDR3 length: 16 amino acids.

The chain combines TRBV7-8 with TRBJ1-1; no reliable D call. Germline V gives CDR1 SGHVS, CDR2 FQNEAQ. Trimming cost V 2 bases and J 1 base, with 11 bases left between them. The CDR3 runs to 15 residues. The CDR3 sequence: CASSLSLWWNTEAFF. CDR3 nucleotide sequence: TGTGCCAGCAGCTTAAGTTTGTGGTGGAACACTGAAGCTTTCTTT.

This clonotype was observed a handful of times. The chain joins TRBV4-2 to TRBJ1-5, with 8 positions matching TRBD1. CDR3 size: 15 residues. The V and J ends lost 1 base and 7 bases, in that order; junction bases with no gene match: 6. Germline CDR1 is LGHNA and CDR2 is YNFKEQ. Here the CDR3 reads CASSQVATGEQPQHF. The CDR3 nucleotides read TGTGCCAGCAGCCAAGTAGCGACAGGGGAACAGCCCCAGCATTTT.

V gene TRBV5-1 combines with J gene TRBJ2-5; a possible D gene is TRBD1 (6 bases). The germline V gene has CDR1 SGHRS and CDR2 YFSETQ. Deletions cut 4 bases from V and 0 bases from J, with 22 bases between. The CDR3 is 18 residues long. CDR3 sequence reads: CASSLDSPDPSYQETQYF. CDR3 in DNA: TGCGCCAGCAGCCTGGACAGTCCCGACCCTTCATACCAAGAGACCCAGTACTTC.

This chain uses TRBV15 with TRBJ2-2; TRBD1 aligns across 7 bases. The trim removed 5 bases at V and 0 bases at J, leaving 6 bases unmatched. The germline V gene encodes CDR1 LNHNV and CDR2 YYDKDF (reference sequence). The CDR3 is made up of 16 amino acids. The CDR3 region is CATSGDRAPNTGELFF. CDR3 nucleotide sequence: TGTGCCACCAGCGGCGACAGGGCCCCGAACACCGGGGAGCTGTTTTTT.

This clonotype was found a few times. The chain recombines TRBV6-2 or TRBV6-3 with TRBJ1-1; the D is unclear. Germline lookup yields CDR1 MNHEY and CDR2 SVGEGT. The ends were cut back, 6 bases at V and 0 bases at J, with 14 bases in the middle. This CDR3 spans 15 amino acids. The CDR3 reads CASSHLAGLNTEAFF. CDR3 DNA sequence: TGTGCCAGCAGCCATCTGGCGGGCCTGAACACTGAAGCTTTCTTT.